Below are 15 T cell receptor beta chains sequenced from a single sample in a study of identical twins. TCRdb recomputed calls from the 5' RACE reads with MiXCR, one row per CDR3 protein. The sample yields some 230,000 distinct CDR3 sequences, roughly 7.1% seen once. This sample also appeared in a second study, on T cells expressing NK-cell markers.

Sequences were obtained from CD8+ T cells sorted from blood. These receptor sequences come from a woman between 18 and 30 years old in good health.

The chain joins TRBV7-6 to TRBJ1-3, with 11 nucleotides matching TRBD1. The germline V gene has CDR1 SGHVS and CDR2 FNYEAQ. V trimming: 2 bases; J trimming: 0 bases; junction bases outside the gene matches: 3. CDR3 length: 17 residues. The CDR3 here is CASSLIGTGGSGNTIYF. CDR3 DNA: TGTGCCAGCAGCTTAATCGGGACAGGGGGCTCTGGAAACACCATATATTTT.

This clonotype was detected ten times or more. The CDR3 DNA sequence: TGTGCCAGCAGCGCTTCCGAGCTCTATGGCTACACCTTC. Its protein product is CASSASELYGYTF. This rearrangement joins TRBV9 to TRBJ1-2; D not certain. The germline V gene has CDR1 SGDLS and CDR2 YYNGEE. V was trimmed by 3 bases and J by 4 bases, leaving 10 bases between them. CDR3 length: 13 amino acids.

The V call is TRBV11-2, the J call TRBJ2-3, with TRBD1 as a possible D gene (5 bases). From germline, CDR1 is SGHAT and CDR2 FQNNGV. The CDR3 has 12 amino acids. Trimming took 0 bases from V and 10 from J, leaving 8 bases between them. CDR3 DNA sequence: TGTGCCAGCAGCTTAGAGGGGCCGGCGCAGTATTTT. As protein: CASSLEGPAQYF.

This clonotype was seen more than once but under ten times. V is TRBV7-9 and J is TRBJ2-5; D remains ambiguous. The CDR3 sequence is 13 residues long. V was shortened by 2 bases and J by 3 bases, with 7 bases between the two germline ends. The germline gives CDR1 SEHNR, CDR2 FQNEAQ (reference sequence). CDR3: CASSLSIEETQYF. Written as DNA, the CDR3 is TGTGCCAGCAGCTTATCTATTGAAGAGACCCAGTACTTC. Combining the CDR3 with reference TRBV7-9 and TRBJ2-5 gives the whole variable domain DTGVSQNPRHKITKRGQNVTFRCDPISEHNRLYWYRQTLGQGPEFLTYFQNEAQLEKSRLLSDRFSAERPKGSFSTLEIQRTEQGDSAMYLCASSLSIEETQYFGPGTRLLVL.

This clonotype came up a few times. The rearrangement joins TRBV11-2 to TRBJ2-5, with D possibly matching TRBD2 (6 bases). V was shortened by 5 bases and J by 2 bases, with 18 bases between the two germline ends. Looked up from germline, CDR1 is SGHAT and CDR2 is FQNNGV. This CDR3 has 16 residues. The CDR3: CASSQWDTSLQETQYF. The CDR3 DNA reads as TGTGCCAGCAGCCAGTGGGATACTAGCCTTCAAGAGACCCAGTACTTC.

This clonotype was counted a few times. This chain uses TRBV7-9 with TRBJ2-3, with TRBD2 identical over 9 bases. The V gene end was trimmed by 3 bases and the J gene end by 2 bases; junction bases not matched to a gene: 6. Germline lookup yields CDR1 SEHNR and CDR2 FQNEAQ (reference sequence). The CDR3 extends over 16 amino acids. The chain's CDR3 is CASSFGIAGVTDTQYF. In nucleotides, the CDR3 is TGTGCCAGCAGCTTTGGTATAGCGGGAGTCACAGATACGCAGTATTTT. The whole variable domain, filled in from reference TRBV7-9 and TRBJ2-3, reads DTGVSQNPRHKITKRGQNVTFRCDPISEHNRLYWYRQTLGQGPEFLTYFQNEAQLEKSRLLSDRFSAERPKGSFSTLEIQRTEQGDSAMYLCASSFGIAGVTDTQYFGPGTRLTVL.

This clonotype was counted many times. The genes are TRBV7-8 and TRBJ2-3; D is unresolved. Trimming took off 5 bases at V and 8 bases at J, with 23 bases between the two ends. Germline V CDR1 and CDR2: SGHVS, FQNEAQ. The CDR3 runs to 16 residues. The CDR3, as DNA: TGTGCCAGCAGCCCCGACATAGTCTCAGCACGAAGTACGCAGTATTTT. It codes for CASSPDIVSARSTQYF.

The sample holds many counts of this clonotype. This rearrangement joins TRBV6-5 to TRBJ2-7, with TRBD2 matching over 8 bases. This CDR3 contains 14 residues. Trimming cost V 0 bases and J 2 bases; bases outside gene matches: 0. The germline gives CDR1 MNHEY, CDR2 SVGAGI. In DNA, the CDR3 is TGTGCCAGCAGTTACTCTAGCGGGACCTACGAGCAGTACTTC. Residues: CASSYSSGTYEQYF.

This chain connects TRBV7-2 to TRBJ2-7; 7 bases are a match to TRBD2. The CDR3 has 15 amino acids. J gave up 5 bases and V 5 bases, and 12 bases lay outside the gene matches. Germline V CDR1 and CDR2: SGHTA, FQGNSA. The CDR3: CASSPDWGGSDEQYF. CDR3 bases: TGTGCCAGCAGCCCCGATTGGGGGGGTTCCGACGAGCAGTACTTC. Combining the CDR3 with reference TRBV7-2 and TRBJ2-7 gives the whole variable domain GAGVSQSPSNKVTEKGKDVELRCDPISGHTALYWYRQSLGQGLEFLIYFQGNSAPDKSGLPSDRFSAERTGGSVSTLTIQRTQQEDSAVYLCASSPDWGGSDEQYFGPGTRLTVT.

In this sample, this clonotype turned up many times. This chain links TRBV5-1 with TRBJ2-7; 10 bases are a match to TRBD1. The CDR3 loop spans 18 amino acids. V shed 0 bases, J shed 1 base, and the junction held 10 bases outside the gene matches. CDR1 and CDR2 (germline): SGHRS, YFSETQ. CDR3 in amino acids: CASSLGLGTGVTSYEQYF. CDR3 sequence (DNA): TGCGCCAGCAGCTTGGGGCTGGGGACAGGGGTGACGTCCTACGAGCAGTACTTC.

The V gene is TRBV3-1, the J gene TRBJ2-3, with D maybe TRBD1 (5 bases). This CDR3 is 16 amino acids long. V was cut by 0 bases and J by 2 bases, with 12 bases left in between. Germline-derived CDR1 and CDR2 are LGHDT and YNNKEL (reference sequence). The CDR3 sequence: CASSQEGRAPTDTQYF. The CDR3 DNA follows: TGTGCCAGCAGCCAAGAGGGCAGGGCGCCCACAGATACGCAGTATTTT.

This chain joins TRBV29-1 and TRBJ2-7; TRBD1 agrees at 10 bases. V trimming: 0 bases; J trimming: 6 bases; junction bases outside the gene matches: 5. The CDR3 length is 14 residues. Germline CDR1 is SQVTM and CDR2 is ANQGSEA. CDR3 DNA: TGCAGCGTTGAAGAATGGGACAGGGGCCGCGAGCAGTACTTC. Protein sequence: CSVEEWDRGREQYF.

There are a few counts of this clonotype. The rearrangement uses TRBV13 and TRBJ2-3; D is possibly TRBD2 (6 bases). The germline CDR1 and CDR2 sequences are PRHDT and FYEKMQ (reference sequence). The V and J ends lost 5 bases and 11 bases respectively, with 17 bases between them. The CDR3 length is 13 residues. DNA for the CDR3: TGTGCCAGCAGCCCCCGACTCGCGGGATGGCAGTATTTT. Protein product: CASSPRLAGWQYF.

V usage is TRBV13 and J usage is TRBJ2-3, with 8 bases fitting TRBD1. Germline V lookup: CDR1 PRHDT, CDR2 FYEKMQ (reference sequence). This CDR3 is built from 15 residues. After removal of 5 bases from V and 6 bases from J, the junction contained 10 bases not matched to a gene. CDR3 DNA: TGTGCCAGCAGCCATCCGGGACAGGAGGGGGATACGCAGTATTTT. Protein product: CASSHPGQEGDTQYF. The full variable domain, its missing parts supplied by reference TRBV13 and TRBJ2-3, is AAGVIQSPRHLIKEKRETATLKCYPIPRHDTVYWYQQGPGQDPQFLISFYEKMQSDKGSIPDRFSAQQFSDYHSELNMSSLELGDSALYFCASSHPGQEGDTQYFGPGTRLTVL.

This clonotype has more than one count but fewer than ten. The V call is TRBV27, the J call TRBJ1-2; D is unclear. Trimming stripped 1 base from V and 8 bases from J, with 11 bases between. CDR3 length: 13 amino acids. Per germline, CDR1 MNHEY and CDR2 SMNVEV (reference sequence). The CDR3 region is CASSLLGGLGYTF. The CDR3 DNA reads TGTGCCAGCAGTTTATTGGGCGGGCTAGGCTACACCTTC.